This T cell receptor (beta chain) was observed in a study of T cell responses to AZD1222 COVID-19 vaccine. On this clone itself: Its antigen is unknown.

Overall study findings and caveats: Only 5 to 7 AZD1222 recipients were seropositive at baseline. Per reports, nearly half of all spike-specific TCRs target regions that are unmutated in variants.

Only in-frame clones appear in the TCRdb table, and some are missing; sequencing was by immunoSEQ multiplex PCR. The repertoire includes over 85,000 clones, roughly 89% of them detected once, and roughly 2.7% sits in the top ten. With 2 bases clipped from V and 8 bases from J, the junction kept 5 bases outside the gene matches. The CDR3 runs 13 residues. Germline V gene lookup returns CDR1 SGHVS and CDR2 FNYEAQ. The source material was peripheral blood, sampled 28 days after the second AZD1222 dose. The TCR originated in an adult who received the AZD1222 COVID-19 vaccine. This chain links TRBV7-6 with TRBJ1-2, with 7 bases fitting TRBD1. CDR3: CASSLTGVEGYTF. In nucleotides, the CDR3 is TGTGCCAGCAGCTTAACAGGGGTGGAGGGCTACACCTTC.